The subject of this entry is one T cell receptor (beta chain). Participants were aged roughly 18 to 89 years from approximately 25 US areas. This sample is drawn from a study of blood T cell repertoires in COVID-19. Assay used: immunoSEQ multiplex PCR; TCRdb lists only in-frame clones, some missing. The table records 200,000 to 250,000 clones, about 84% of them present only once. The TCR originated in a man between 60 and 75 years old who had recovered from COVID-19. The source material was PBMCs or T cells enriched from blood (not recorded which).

The CDR3 coding sequence is TGTGCCAGCAGCTTTAGTCTCTCTGGAAACACCATATATTTT. This gives the protein CASSFSLSGNTIYF. V and J are TRBV7-2 and TRBJ1-3; D ambiguous. This CDR3 region has 14 residues. The germline gives CDR1 SGHTA, CDR2 FQGNSA. Deletions cut 3 bases from V and 0 bases from J, with 6 bases between. Together with reference TRBV7-2 and TRBJ1-3, the CDR3 gives the full variable domain: GAGVSQSPSNKVTEKGKDVELRCDPISGHTALYWYRQSLGQGLEFLIYFQGNSAPDKSGLPSDRFSAERTGGSVSTLTIQRTQQEDSAVYLCASSFSLSGNTIYFGEGSWLTVV.